The rows below give T cell receptor beta chains drawn from one sample of a study of shared clonotypes between healthy human individuals. Some clones are missing from TCRdb's copy, which holds only in-frame ones; the method was immunoSEQ multiplex PCR. The table includes 2 million to 2.5 million clones, more than 90% detected once. The sequencing input was naive CD4+ T cells sorted from blood. The receptors shown here come from a young man in good health. Both conserved end residues are part of each CDR3. Each record gives: J gene, D gene, clone size, V gene, CDR3 DNA, CDR3 protein. D genes are given only for firm matches. Size is stated for part of the rows, as once, few or many counts, or as a class when the clone is expanded.

j_gene: TRBJ1-1; d_gene: TRBD1; abundance: .; v_gene: TRBV19; CDR3nt: TGTGCCAGTAGTCGCCCGGCAGGGGGTGTCTCTGAAGCTTTCTTT; CDR3aa: CASSRPAGGVSEAFF
j_gene: TRBJ2-7; d_gene: .; abundance: .; v_gene: TRBV12-1; CDR3nt: TGTGCCAGCAGCTCACGATACGAGCAGTACTTC; CDR3aa: CASSSRYEQYF
j_gene: TRBJ1-1; d_gene: .; abundance: .; v_gene: TRBV27; CDR3nt: TGTGCCAGCAGTTCCCGTGGGGGTGGGAACACTGAAGCTTTCTTT; CDR3aa: CASSSRGGGNTEAFF
j_gene: TRBJ1-4; d_gene: TRBD1; abundance: .; v_gene: TRBV2; CDR3nt: TGTGCCAGCAGGTCCGGGACAGAGGGGGGAAAACTGTTTTTT; CDR3aa: CASRSGTEGGKLFF
j_gene: TRBJ1-2; d_gene: TRBD1; abundance: .; v_gene: TRBV4-1; CDR3nt: TGCGCCAGCAGCCAAGTTCCAGGGACAGGGAGGTTTGGTGGCTACACCTTC; CDR3aa: CASSQVPGTGRFGGYTF
j_gene: TRBJ2-1; d_gene: .; abundance: .; v_gene: TRBV7-2; CDR3nt: TGTGCCAGCAGCTTAGCGGCCAGAACCTACAATGAGCAGTTCTTC; CDR3aa: CASSLAARTYNEQFF
j_gene: TRBJ2-5; d_gene: .; abundance: .; v_gene: TRBV20-1; CDR3nt: TGCTCGGGGGCTCAAGAGACCCAGTACTTC; CDR3aa: CSGAQETQYF
j_gene: TRBJ1-1; d_gene: .; abundance: once; v_gene: TRBV6-5; CDR3nt: TGTGCCAGCAGTTATTCCCTGAACACTGAAGCTTTCTTT; CDR3aa: CASSYSLNTEAFF
j_gene: TRBJ1-5; d_gene: TRBD1; abundance: .; v_gene: TRBV11-2; CDR3nt: TGTGCCAGCAGCTTAGACGGGACAGGGGGCAATCAGCCCCAGCATTTT; CDR3aa: CASSLDGTGGNQPQHF
j_gene: TRBJ2-4; d_gene: TRBD2; abundance: .; v_gene: TRBV5-6; CDR3nt: TGTGCCAGCAGCTTGGATCGCGGGGGGATCGGCAAAAACATTCAGTACTTC; CDR3aa: CASSLDRGGIGKNIQYF
j_gene: TRBJ2-4; d_gene: .; abundance: .; v_gene: TRBV5-1; CDR3nt: TGCGCCAGCAGCTTAGACAACGACAAAAACATTCAGTACTTC; CDR3aa: CASSLDNDKNIQYF
j_gene: TRBJ2-1; d_gene: TRBD1; abundance: .; v_gene: TRBV11-2; CDR3nt: TGTGCCAGCAGCGCAGTCTGGGGACAGGGGGCATATGAGCAGTTCTTC; CDR3aa: CASSAVWGQGAYEQFF
j_gene: TRBJ2-2; d_gene: .; abundance: .; v_gene: TRBV5-1; CDR3nt: TGCGCCAGCAGCACGGCGGGAGGGGAGCTGTTTTTT; CDR3aa: CASSTAGGELFF
j_gene: TRBJ1-6; d_gene: .; abundance: .; v_gene: TRBV27; CDR3nt: TGTGCCAGCAGTCCCGGGGGCTCCTATAATTCACCCCTCCACTTT; CDR3aa: CASSPGGSYNSPLHF
j_gene: TRBJ1-1; d_gene: TRBD1; abundance: .; v_gene: TRBV28; CDR3nt: TGTGCCAGCAGGACTGCCGGGACAGTAAACACTGAAGCTTTCTTT; CDR3aa: CASRTAGTVNTEAFF
j_gene: TRBJ1-1; d_gene: .; abundance: .; v_gene: TRBV25-1; CDR3nt: TGTGCCAGCAGTGATGTAACGGCGAACACTGAAGCTTTCTTT; CDR3aa: CASSDVTANTEAFF
j_gene: TRBJ1-2; d_gene: TRBD1; abundance: few; v_gene: TRBV25-1; CDR3nt: TGTGCCAGCAGTGCAGGGGGAGGAGGCTACACCTTC; CDR3aa: CASSAGGGGYTF
j_gene: TRBJ2-7; d_gene: .; abundance: .; v_gene: TRBV7-8; CDR3nt: TGTGCCAGCAGCACGGTAGAGGGGGGATCCTACGAGCAGTACTTC; CDR3aa: CASSTVEGGSYEQYF
j_gene: TRBJ2-7; d_gene: .; abundance: .; v_gene: TRBV15; CDR3nt: TGTGCCACCAGCAGAGAGTTCTACGAGCAGTACTTC; CDR3aa: CATSREFYEQYF
j_gene: TRBJ2-1; d_gene: .; abundance: once; v_gene: TRBV7-9; CDR3nt: TGTGCCAGCAGCTTAGCGCCTTTACAGTACAATGAGCAGTTCTTC; CDR3aa: CASSLAPLQYNEQFF
j_gene: TRBJ1-1; d_gene: TRBD1; abundance: .; v_gene: TRBV5-5; CDR3nt: TGTGCCAGCAGCTTGGGTGGGACAGCCTCGAACACTGAAGCTTTCTTT; CDR3aa: CASSLGGTASNTEAFF
j_gene: TRBJ2-7; d_gene: TRBD2; abundance: .; v_gene: TRBV27; CDR3nt: TGTGCCAGCAGTCAGACTTTAGCGGGGGGGTCCTACGAGCAGTACTTC; CDR3aa: CASSQTLAGGSYEQYF
j_gene: TRBJ1-5; d_gene: .; abundance: .; v_gene: TRBV30; CDR3nt: TGTGCCTGGGGATCCTTTTATAGCAATCAGCCCCAGCATTTT; CDR3aa: CAWGSFYSNQPQHF
j_gene: TRBJ2-7; d_gene: .; abundance: .; v_gene: TRBV28; CDR3nt: TGTGCCAGCAGTTTAGTACCCTACGAGCAGTACTTC; CDR3aa: CASSLVPYEQYF
j_gene: TRBJ2-7; d_gene: .; abundance: .; v_gene: TRBV6-5; CDR3nt: TGTGCCAGCAGCCTCGACAGTTGGGCCTACGAGCAGTACTTC; CDR3aa: CASSLDSWAYEQYF
j_gene: TRBJ1-5; d_gene: .; abundance: .; v_gene: TRBV7-8; CDR3nt: TGTGCCAGCAGCTTAGAGGGTCAGCCCCAGCATTTT; CDR3aa: CASSLEGQPQHF
j_gene: TRBJ2-5; d_gene: .; abundance: .; v_gene: TRBV5-1; CDR3nt: TGCGCCAGCAGCTTGAGTGACCCGGAGGAGACCCAGTACTTC; CDR3aa: CASSLSDPEETQYF
j_gene: TRBJ1-6; d_gene: .; abundance: .; v_gene: TRBV2; CDR3nt: TGTGCCAGCAGTGAAGATTTAATCGTTTCACCCCTCCACTTT; CDR3aa: CASSEDLIVSPLHF
j_gene: TRBJ1-2; d_gene: TRBD1; abundance: .; v_gene: TRBV5-1; CDR3nt: TGCGCCAGCAGCGAATCCGGGACAGGGTATGGCTACACCTTC; CDR3aa: CASSESGTGYGYTF
j_gene: TRBJ1-2; d_gene: .; abundance: .; v_gene: TRBV7-2; CDR3nt: TGTGCCAGCAGCCCGGGGCTCGATGGCTACACCTTC; CDR3aa: CASSPGLDGYTF
j_gene: TRBJ2-5; d_gene: TRBD2; abundance: once; v_gene: TRBV5-1; CDR3nt: TGCGCCAGCAGCTTGGCCGAAGCGGGAGGGCCAGAGACCCAGTACTTC; CDR3aa: CASSLAEAGGPETQYF
j_gene: TRBJ2-7; d_gene: .; abundance: .; v_gene: TRBV7-3; CDR3nt: TGTGCCAGCAGCTCCGCGACGAGGCGGGGCGACTACGAGCAGTACTTC; CDR3aa: CASSSATRRGDYEQYF
j_gene: TRBJ2-3; d_gene: TRBD2; abundance: .; v_gene: TRBV27; CDR3nt: TGTGCCAGCAGTTCTCCGGTACAGCGGGGGAGCACAGATACGCAGTATTTT; CDR3aa: CASSSPVQRGSTDTQYF
j_gene: TRBJ2-7; d_gene: .; abundance: .; v_gene: TRBV5-4; CDR3nt: TGTGCCAGCAGCTCTGTAGGAGGCTACGAGCAGTACTTC; CDR3aa: CASSSVGGYEQYF
j_gene: TRBJ2-1; d_gene: TRBD2; abundance: .; v_gene: TRBV7-9; CDR3nt: TGTGCCAGCAGCTTAGGCGGGGGGTCCTACAATGAGCAGTTCTTC; CDR3aa: CASSLGGGSYNEQFF
j_gene: TRBJ2-3; d_gene: .; abundance: .; v_gene: TRBV29-1; CDR3nt: TGCAGCGTCGGACAGACTTTTAGCACAGATACGCAGTATTTT; CDR3aa: CSVGQTFSTDTQYF
j_gene: TRBJ2-7; d_gene: .; abundance: .; v_gene: TRBV5-1; CDR3nt: TGCGCCAGCAGCTTGCCAGGGGCCAGCTACGAGCAGTACTTC; CDR3aa: CASSLPGASYEQYF
j_gene: TRBJ1-4; d_gene: TRBD1; abundance: .; v_gene: TRBV5-1; CDR3nt: TGCGCCAGCCGTAAGGTAGGGACAGCGGGAGAAAAACTGTTTTTT; CDR3aa: CASRKVGTAGEKLFF
j_gene: TRBJ2-2; d_gene: TRBD1; abundance: once; v_gene: TRBV5-1; CDR3nt: TGCGCCAGCAGAACGGGGACAGGGAACACCGGGGAGCTGTTTTTT; CDR3aa: CASRTGTGNTGELFF
j_gene: TRBJ2-2; d_gene: .; abundance: .; v_gene: TRBV18; CDR3nt: TGTGCCAGCTCACCACAGGTGGGGACCCCCGGGGAGCTGTTTTTT; CDR3aa: CASSPQVGTPGELFF
j_gene: TRBJ1-2; d_gene: .; abundance: .; v_gene: TRBV6-6; CDR3nt: TGTGCCAGCAGTTACTCGATCGCAGAGAGTTATGGCTACACCTTC; CDR3aa: CASSYSIAESYGYTF
j_gene: TRBJ1-6; d_gene: TRBD1; abundance: .; v_gene: TRBV18; CDR3nt: TGTGCCAGCTCACCGGCGACAGGGTCCCCAATGTTTGCACCCCTCCACTTT; CDR3aa: CASSPATGSPMFAPLHF
j_gene: TRBJ2-3; d_gene: .; abundance: .; v_gene: TRBV11-1; CDR3nt: TGTGCCAGCAGCTCCCCCACGACTCGTAGGGACGGGGATACGCAGTATTTT; CDR3aa: CASSSPTTRRDGDTQYF
j_gene: TRBJ2-2; d_gene: .; abundance: .; v_gene: TRBV4-2; CDR3nt: TGTGCCAGCAGCCAAGATAATGGGTTTCAAAATATAGCCGGGGAGCTGTTTTTT; CDR3aa: CASSQDNGFQNIAGELFF
j_gene: TRBJ1-1; d_gene: .; abundance: .; v_gene: TRBV19; CDR3nt: TGTGCCAGTAGTATAGGATGGGTGAACACTGAAGCTTTCTTT; CDR3aa: CASSIGWVNTEAFF
j_gene: TRBJ2-1; d_gene: .; abundance: .; v_gene: TRBV7-9; CDR3nt: TGTGCCAGCAGCTTAAGGGCAGACTACAATGAGCAGTTCTTC; CDR3aa: CASSLRADYNEQFF
j_gene: TRBJ2-1; d_gene: TRBD2; abundance: .; v_gene: TRBV5-1; CDR3nt: TGCGCCAGCAGCCCGCCGAGCGGGGGGGACAATGAGCAGTTCTTC; CDR3aa: CASSPPSGGDNEQFF
j_gene: TRBJ2-4; d_gene: .; abundance: .; v_gene: TRBV11-2; CDR3nt: TGTGCCAGCAGCCCGGCAGCGGGAAACATTCAGTACTTC; CDR3aa: CASSPAAGNIQYF
j_gene: TRBJ2-5; d_gene: .; abundance: .; v_gene: TRBV30; CDR3nt: TGTGCCTGGAGACTGCAGGGACCCCAAGAGACCCAGTACTTC; CDR3aa: CAWRLQGPQETQYF
j_gene: TRBJ1-2; d_gene: .; abundance: .; v_gene: TRBV5-1; CDR3nt: TGCGCCAGCAGCTTGGAAAGCCCCTATGGCTACACCTTC; CDR3aa: CASSLESPYGYTF
j_gene: TRBJ1-4; d_gene: TRBD1; abundance: .; v_gene: TRBV19; CDR3nt: TGTGCCAGTAGTTCGGGACAGCTTGAAAAACTGTTTTTT; CDR3aa: CASSSGQLEKLFF
j_gene: TRBJ2-7; d_gene: .; abundance: once; v_gene: TRBV9; CDR3nt: TGTGCCAGCAGCGTAGATAGGGAGCCAGGCTACGAGCAGTACTTC; CDR3aa: CASSVDREPGYEQYF
j_gene: TRBJ1-6; d_gene: .; abundance: .; v_gene: TRBV18; CDR3nt: TGTGCCAGCTCGACTACCCGGTCAGAGGATTCACCCCTCCACTTT; CDR3aa: CASSTTRSEDSPLHF
j_gene: TRBJ2-1; d_gene: TRBD2; abundance: .; v_gene: TRBV7-9; CDR3nt: TGTGCCAGCAGCTCCCGGACTAGCGGCGATGAGCAGTTCTTC; CDR3aa: CASSSRTSGDEQFF
j_gene: TRBJ2-5; d_gene: .; abundance: .; v_gene: TRBV9; CDR3nt: TGTGCCAGCAGCGTAGCTTCGAGGGTACTAGGGCAAGAGACCCAGTACTTC; CDR3aa: CASSVASRVLGQETQYF
j_gene: TRBJ2-6; d_gene: .; abundance: .; v_gene: TRBV10-2; CDR3nt: TGCGCCAGCAGCCCCTTGACAGGAGGGGCCAACGTCCTGACTTTC; CDR3aa: CASSPLTGGANVLTF
j_gene: TRBJ2-7; d_gene: TRBD1; abundance: .; v_gene: TRBV5-1; CDR3nt: TGCGCCAGCAGCTTAGACCCGGGACAGAGCTACGAGCAGTACTTC; CDR3aa: CASSLDPGQSYEQYF
j_gene: TRBJ2-6; d_gene: .; abundance: .; v_gene: TRBV11-2; CDR3nt: TGTGCCAGCACCGCGACCGCTGGGGCCAACGTCCTGACTTTC; CDR3aa: CASTATAGANVLTF
j_gene: TRBJ2-7; d_gene: TRBD1; abundance: .; v_gene: TRBV7-9; CDR3nt: TGTGCCAGCAGCTTAGGGGACAGGGGAATATCCTACGAGCAGTACTTC; CDR3aa: CASSLGDRGISYEQYF
j_gene: TRBJ2-3; d_gene: TRBD1; abundance: once; v_gene: TRBV30; CDR3nt: TGTGCCTGGAACAGGGGGCAAACAGATACGCAGTATTTT; CDR3aa: CAWNRGQTDTQYF